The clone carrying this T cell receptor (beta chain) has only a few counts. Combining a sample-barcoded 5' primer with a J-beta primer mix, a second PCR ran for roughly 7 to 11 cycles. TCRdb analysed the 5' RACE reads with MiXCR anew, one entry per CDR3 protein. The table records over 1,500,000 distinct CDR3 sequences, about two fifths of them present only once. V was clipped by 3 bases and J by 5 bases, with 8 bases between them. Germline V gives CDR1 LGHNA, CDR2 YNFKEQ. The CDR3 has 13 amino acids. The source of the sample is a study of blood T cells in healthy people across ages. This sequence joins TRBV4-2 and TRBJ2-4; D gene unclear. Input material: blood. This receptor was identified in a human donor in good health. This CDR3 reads CASSHGPQNIQYF. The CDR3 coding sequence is TGTGCCAGCAGCCATGGACCGCAAAACATTCAGTACTTC.